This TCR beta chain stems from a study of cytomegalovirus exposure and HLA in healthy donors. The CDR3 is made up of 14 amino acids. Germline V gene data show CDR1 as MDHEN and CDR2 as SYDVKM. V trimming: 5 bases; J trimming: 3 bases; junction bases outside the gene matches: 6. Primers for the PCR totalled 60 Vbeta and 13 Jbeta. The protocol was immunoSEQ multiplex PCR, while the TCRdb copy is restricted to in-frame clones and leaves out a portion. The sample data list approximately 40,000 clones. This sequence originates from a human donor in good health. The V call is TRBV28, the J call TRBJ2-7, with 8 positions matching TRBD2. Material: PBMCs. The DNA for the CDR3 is TGTGCCAGCAGTCTTGGAACTAGCGGCTACGAGCAGTACTTC. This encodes CASSLGTSGYEQYF.